This T cell receptor beta chain stems from a study of shared T cell receptors in the human thymus. Produced via immunoSEQ multiplex PCR; TCRdb's table is partial and in-frame only. Here the sample spans hundreds of thousands of clones, 88% being singletons. This sample was shared with a second study, whose subject was human thymus T cells. This second report adds: Resections obtained during corrective heart surgery supplied the thymus tissue. A high degree of thymic repertoire overlap among unrelated individuals was reported in related research.

The source is a boy under three years old with a congenital heart defect. The sequencing sample was made of thymocytes.

The CDR3 DNA is TGTGCCAGCAGTGACGGACAGCTGGCTTGGGAGGAGCAGTACTTC. This gives the protein CASSDGQLAWEEQYF. The chain employs TRBV25-1 and TRBJ2-7; tentatively, D is TRBD1 (6 bases). This CDR3 region has 15 residues. Between the trimmed V and J ends, which lost 3 bases and 7 bases, there was a span of 19 bases. Germline V CDR1 and CDR2: MGHDK, SYGVNS.